Below, one TCR beta chain is given with its context. The germline V gene has CDR1 SGHDT and CDR2 YYEEEE. The V gene end was trimmed by 4 bases and the J gene end by 7 bases; junction bases not matched to a gene: 5. This CDR3 spans 13 amino acids. These data belong to a study of blood T cell repertoires in COVID-19. Study context: The United States, Italy and Spain were the sources of the acute and convalescent COVID-19 samples. T cells, B-cell-depleted T cells, or PBMCs provided the cDNA or gDNA that served as material.

As processed by the authors: Amplified reference gene primers provided the basis for estimating nucleated cell counts. Profiling relied on immunoSEQ multiplex PCR, and the TCRdb table lists in-frame clones only, not all of them. Clone size and V and J calls were adopted from that table, with D and trimming inferred from the DNA. Of a few hundred thousand clones listed, 85% are singletons. The sequencing input was peripheral blood. This TCR was sampled from a woman younger than 30 with acute or convalescent COVID-19. The chain has TRBV5-6 and TRBJ1-2; 9 positions agree with TRBD1. Here the CDR3 reads CASSPDRGRGYTF. CDR3 sequence (DNA): TGTGCCAGCAGCCCGGACAGGGGCCGTGGCTACACCTTC.